The clone carrying this TCR beta chain occurred a few times. The antigen remains unidentified. Unique molecular identifiers were in the cDNA, with template-switch universal primer binding. TCRdb passed the 5' RACE reads through MiXCR, listing each CDR3 protein once. The sample carries 400,000 to 550,000 distinct CDR3 sequences, 20% to 25% recorded once. The sample is drawn from a study of identical twins. Study-level results: Sharing of beta out-of-frame sequences by twins showed a weaker excess.

This CDR3 is 15 amino acids long. The V end lost 2 bases, the J end lost 2 bases, and 10 bases lay between the germline ends. Germline V lookup: CDR1 WSHSY, CDR2 SAAADI. These records were also assigned to another study, of T cells expressing NK-cell markers. That study reports: The sorts in several experiments were restricted to alpha-beta TCR T cells by an anti-gamma-delta TCR antibody.

Source material: CD4+ T cells sorted from blood. The receptor was derived from a woman between 18 and 29 years old in good health. This rearrangement joins TRBV10-2 to TRBJ1-5, with D tentatively TRBD1 (5 bases). The CDR3 nucleotides are TGCGCCAGCAGTGAGGGACATAGGGGCAATCAGCCCCAGCATTTT. Translating gives CASSEGHRGNQPQHF.